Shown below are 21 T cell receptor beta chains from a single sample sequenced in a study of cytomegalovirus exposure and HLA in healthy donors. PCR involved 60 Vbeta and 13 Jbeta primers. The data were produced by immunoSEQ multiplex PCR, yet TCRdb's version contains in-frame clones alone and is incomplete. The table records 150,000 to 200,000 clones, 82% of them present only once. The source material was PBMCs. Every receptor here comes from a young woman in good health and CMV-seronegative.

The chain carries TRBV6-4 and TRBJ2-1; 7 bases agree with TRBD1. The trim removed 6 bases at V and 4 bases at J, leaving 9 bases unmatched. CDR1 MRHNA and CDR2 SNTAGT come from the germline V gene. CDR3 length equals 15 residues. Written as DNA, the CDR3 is TGTGCCAGCAGCTTGGACAGGTCCCCTTACAATGAGCAGTTCTTC. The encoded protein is CASSLDRSPYNEQFF.

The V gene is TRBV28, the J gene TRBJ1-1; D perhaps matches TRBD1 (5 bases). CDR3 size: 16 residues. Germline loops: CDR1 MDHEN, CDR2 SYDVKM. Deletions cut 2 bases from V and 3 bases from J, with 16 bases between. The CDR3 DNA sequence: TGTGCCAGCAGTTTAGACCCCAGGGTCTGGGACACTGAAGCTTTCTTT. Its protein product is CASSLDPRVWDTEAFF.

CDR3 DNA: TGTGCCAGCAGTGTCGACAGGGCGGCAGATACGCAGTATTTT. It translates to CASSVDRAADTQYF. The chain recombines TRBV6-6 with TRBJ2-3, with 7 bases identical to TRBD1. The CDR3 totals 14 residues. Trimming took 5 bases from V and 4 from J; bases not matched to a gene: 6. Germline values: CDR1 MNHNY, CDR2 SVGAGI (reference sequence).

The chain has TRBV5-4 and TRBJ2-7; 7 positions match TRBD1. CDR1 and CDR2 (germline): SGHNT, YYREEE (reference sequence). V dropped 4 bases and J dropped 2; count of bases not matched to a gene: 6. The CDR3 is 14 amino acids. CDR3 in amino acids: CASSPTGLAYEQYF. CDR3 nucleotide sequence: TGTGCCAGCAGCCCGACAGGGTTGGCCTACGAGCAGTACTTC.

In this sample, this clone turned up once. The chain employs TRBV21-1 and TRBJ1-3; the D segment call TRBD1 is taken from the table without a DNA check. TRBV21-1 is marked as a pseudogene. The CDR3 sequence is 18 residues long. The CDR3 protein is CASSKRICSHRSGNTIYF. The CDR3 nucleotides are TGTGCCAGCAGCAAACGAATATGCAGCCACAGGTCCGGAAACACCATATATTTT.

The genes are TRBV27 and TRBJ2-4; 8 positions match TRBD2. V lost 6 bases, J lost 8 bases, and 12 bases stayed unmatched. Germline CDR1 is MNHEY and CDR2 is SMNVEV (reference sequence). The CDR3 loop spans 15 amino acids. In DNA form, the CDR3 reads TGTGCCAGCAGCTTGAAAGGAAGCGGGAGTCACATTCAGTACTTC. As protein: CASSLKGSGSHIQYF.

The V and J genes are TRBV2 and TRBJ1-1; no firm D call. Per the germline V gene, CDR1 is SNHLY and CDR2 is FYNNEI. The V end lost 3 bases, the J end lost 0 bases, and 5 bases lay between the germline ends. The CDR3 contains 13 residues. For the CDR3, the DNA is TGTGCCAGCAGTGACACATTGAACACTGAAGCTTTCTTT. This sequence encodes CASSDTLNTEAFF.

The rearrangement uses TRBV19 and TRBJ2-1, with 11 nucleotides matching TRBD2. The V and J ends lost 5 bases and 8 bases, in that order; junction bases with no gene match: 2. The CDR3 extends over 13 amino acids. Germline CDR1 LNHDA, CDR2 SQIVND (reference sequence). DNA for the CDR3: TGTGCCAGTAGTTTGACTAGCGGGGATGAGCAGTTCTTC. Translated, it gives CASSLTSGDEQFF.

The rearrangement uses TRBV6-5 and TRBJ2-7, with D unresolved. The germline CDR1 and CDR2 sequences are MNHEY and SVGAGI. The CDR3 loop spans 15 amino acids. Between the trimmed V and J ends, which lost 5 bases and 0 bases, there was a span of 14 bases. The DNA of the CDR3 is TGTGCCAGCAGTCTAACCGAGGCTAGCTCCTACGAGCAGTACTTC. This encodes CASSLTEASSYEQYF.

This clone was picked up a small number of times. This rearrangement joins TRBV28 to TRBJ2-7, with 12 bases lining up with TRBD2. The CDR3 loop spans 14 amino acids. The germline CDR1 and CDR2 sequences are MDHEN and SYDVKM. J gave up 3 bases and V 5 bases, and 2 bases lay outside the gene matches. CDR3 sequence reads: CASSMTSGSYEQYF. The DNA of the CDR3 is TGTGCCAGCAGTATGACTAGCGGGAGCTACGAGCAGTACTTC.

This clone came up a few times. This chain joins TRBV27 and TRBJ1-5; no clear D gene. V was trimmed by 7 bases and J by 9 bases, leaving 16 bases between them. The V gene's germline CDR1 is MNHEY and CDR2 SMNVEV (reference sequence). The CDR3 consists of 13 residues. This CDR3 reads CASTDVRGSPQHF. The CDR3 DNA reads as TGTGCCAGCACCGACGTCCGCGGATCGCCCCAGCATTTT.

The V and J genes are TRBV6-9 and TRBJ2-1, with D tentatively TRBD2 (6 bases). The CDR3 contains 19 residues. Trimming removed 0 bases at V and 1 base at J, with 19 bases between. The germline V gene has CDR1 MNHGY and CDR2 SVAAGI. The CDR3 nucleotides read TGTGCCAGCAGTTATTCTTTCCGACTAGTCCCTATGTCCTACAATGAGCAGTTCTTC. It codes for CASSYSFRLVPMSYNEQFF.

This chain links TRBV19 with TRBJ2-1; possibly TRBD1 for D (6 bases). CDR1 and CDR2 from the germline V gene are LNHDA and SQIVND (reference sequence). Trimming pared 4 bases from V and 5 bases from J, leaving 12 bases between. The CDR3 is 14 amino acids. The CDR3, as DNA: TGTGCCAGTAGTAGCCGGGACATTAACAATGAGCAGTTCTTC. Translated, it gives CASSSRDINNEQFF.

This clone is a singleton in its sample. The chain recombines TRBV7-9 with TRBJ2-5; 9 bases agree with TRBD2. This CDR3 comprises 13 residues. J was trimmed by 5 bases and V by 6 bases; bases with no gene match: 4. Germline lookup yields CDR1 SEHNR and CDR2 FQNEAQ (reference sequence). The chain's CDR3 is CASRVAGAETQYF. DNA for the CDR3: TGTGCCAGCAGGGTAGCGGGAGCTGAGACCCAGTACTTC.

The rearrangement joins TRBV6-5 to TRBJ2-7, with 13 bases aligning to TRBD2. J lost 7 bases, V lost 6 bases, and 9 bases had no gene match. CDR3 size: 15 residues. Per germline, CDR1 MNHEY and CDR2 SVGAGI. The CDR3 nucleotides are TGTGCCAGCAGGACTGGACTAGCGGGAGTTGGGGAGCAGTACTTC. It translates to CASRTGLAGVGEQYF.

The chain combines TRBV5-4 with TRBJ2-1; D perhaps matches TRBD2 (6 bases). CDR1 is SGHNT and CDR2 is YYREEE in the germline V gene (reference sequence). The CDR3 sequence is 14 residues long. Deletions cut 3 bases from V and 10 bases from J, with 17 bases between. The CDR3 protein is CASSSGGSNQEQFF. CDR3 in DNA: TGTGCCAGCAGCTCCGGGGGTTCAAATCAAGAGCAGTTCTTC.

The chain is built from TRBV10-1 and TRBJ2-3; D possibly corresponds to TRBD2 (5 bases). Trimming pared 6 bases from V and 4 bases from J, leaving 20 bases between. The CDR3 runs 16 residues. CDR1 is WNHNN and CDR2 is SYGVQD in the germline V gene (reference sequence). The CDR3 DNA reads TGCGCCAGCAGCCCTGGACGACTAACCCTCCCAGATACGCAGTATTTT. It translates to CASSPGRLTLPDTQYF.

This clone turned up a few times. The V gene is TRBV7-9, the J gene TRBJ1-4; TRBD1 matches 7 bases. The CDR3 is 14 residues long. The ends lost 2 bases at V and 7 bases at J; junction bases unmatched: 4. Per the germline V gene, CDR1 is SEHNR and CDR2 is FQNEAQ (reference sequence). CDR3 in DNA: TGTGCCAGCAGCTTAATGCAGGGGGGTGAAAAACTGTTTTTT. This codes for CASSLMQGGEKLFF.

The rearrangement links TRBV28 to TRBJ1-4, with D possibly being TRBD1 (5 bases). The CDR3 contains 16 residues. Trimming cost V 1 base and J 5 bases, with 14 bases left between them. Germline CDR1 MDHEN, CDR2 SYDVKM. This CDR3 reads CASSLFSAGPNEKLFF. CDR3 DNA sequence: TGTGCCAGCAGTTTATTTTCGGCAGGGCCAAATGAAAAACTGTTTTTT.

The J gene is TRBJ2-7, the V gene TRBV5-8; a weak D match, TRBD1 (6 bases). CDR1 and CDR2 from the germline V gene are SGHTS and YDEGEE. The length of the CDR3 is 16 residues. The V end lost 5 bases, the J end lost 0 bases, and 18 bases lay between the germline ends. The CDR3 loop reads CASRLRGTLSSYEQYF. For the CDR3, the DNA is TGTGCCAGCAGATTAAGAGGGACACTGAGCTCCTACGAGCAGTACTTC.

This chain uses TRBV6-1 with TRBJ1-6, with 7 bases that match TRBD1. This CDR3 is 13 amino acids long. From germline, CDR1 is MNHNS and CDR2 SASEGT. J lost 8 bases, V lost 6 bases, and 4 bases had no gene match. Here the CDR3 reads CASRQTGHSPLHF. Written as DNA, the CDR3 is TGTGCCAGCAGACAGACAGGGCATTCACCCCTCCACTTT.